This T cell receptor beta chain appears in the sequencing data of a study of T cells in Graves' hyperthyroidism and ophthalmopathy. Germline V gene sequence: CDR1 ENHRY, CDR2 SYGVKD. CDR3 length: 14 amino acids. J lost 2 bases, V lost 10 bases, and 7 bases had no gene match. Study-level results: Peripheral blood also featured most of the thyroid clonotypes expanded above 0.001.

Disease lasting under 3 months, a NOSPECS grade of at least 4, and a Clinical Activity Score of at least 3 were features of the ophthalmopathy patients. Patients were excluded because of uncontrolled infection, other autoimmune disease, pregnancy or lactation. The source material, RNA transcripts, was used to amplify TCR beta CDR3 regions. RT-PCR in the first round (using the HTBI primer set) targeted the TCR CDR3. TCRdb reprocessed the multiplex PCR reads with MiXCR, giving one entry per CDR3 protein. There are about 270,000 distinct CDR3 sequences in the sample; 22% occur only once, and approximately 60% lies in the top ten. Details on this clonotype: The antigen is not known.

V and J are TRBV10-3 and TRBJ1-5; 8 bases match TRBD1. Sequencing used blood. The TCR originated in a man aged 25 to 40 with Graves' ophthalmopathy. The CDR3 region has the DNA TGTGCCAGCAAGGGGACAGGAGGCAATCAGCCCCAGCATTTT. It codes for CASKGTGGNQPQHF.